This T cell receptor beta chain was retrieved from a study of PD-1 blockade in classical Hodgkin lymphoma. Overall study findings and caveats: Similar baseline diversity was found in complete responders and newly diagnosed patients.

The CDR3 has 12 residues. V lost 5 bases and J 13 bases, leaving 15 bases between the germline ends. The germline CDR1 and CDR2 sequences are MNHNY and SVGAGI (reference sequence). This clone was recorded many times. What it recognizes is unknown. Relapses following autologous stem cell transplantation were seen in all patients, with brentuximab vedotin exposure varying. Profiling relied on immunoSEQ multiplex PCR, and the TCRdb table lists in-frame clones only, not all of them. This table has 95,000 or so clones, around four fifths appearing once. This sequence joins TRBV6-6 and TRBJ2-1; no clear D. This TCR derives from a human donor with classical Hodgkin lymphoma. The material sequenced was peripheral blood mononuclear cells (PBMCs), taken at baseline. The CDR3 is CASSPFVGSQFF. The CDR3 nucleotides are TGTGCCAGCAGTCCCTTCGTGGGCTCCCAGTTCTTC.